The clone carrying this T cell receptor beta chain has just one count. This CDR3 contains 11 residues. V lost 1 base and J lost 8, with 3 bases in between. Per the germline V gene, CDR1 is MDHEN and CDR2 is SYDVKM. The data originate from a study of cytotoxic CD8 clonotypes in ibrutinib-treated CLL. Clones were sequenced by immunoSEQ multiplex PCR, and TCRdb holds only the in-frame ones, with some missing. The profile shows 25,000 to 30,000 clones, around 85% of them singletons. The origin of this receptor is a human donor with chronic lymphocytic leukemia. The sequenced sample was PBMCs, obtained after 24 months of ibrutinib treatment. This chain uses TRBV28 with TRBJ1-3; D gene ambiguous. The CDR3 is CASSLFDTIYF. The CDR3 coding sequence is TGTGCCAGCAGTTTATTTGACACCATATATTTT.